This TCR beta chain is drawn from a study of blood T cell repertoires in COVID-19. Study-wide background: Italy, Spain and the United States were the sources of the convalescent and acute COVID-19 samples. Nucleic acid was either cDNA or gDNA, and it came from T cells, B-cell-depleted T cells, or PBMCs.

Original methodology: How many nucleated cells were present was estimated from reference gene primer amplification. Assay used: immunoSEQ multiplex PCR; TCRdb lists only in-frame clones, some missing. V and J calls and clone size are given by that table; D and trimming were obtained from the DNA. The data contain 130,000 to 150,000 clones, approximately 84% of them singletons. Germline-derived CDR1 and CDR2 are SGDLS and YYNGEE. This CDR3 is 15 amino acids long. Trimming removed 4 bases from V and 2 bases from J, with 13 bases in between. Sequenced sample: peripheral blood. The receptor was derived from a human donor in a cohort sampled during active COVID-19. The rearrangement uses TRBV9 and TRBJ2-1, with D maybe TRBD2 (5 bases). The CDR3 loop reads CASSPARGTYNEQFF. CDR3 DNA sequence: TGTGCCAGCAGCCCCGCCCGGGGAACCTACAATGAGCAGTTCTTC.